Sequencing of this T cell receptor beta chain was carried out in a study of blood T cell repertoires in COVID-19. On the study more broadly: Acute and convalescent COVID-19 specimens originated in the United States, Italy and Spain. T cells, B-cell-depleted T cells, or PBMCs provided the cDNA or gDNA that served as material.

In the original workflow: Reference gene primer amplification gave estimated nucleated cell counts. Measured with immunoSEQ multiplex PCR; TCRdb has only the in-frame clones, and not every one. The D gene and trimming were derived from the DNA, and the V and J assignments and clone size from that table. The repertoire holds 200,000 or so clones, with about 88% as singletons. CDR1 LNHNV and CDR2 YYDKDF come from the germline V gene (reference sequence). The CDR3 sequence is 16 residues long. Trimming took 3 bases from V and 6 from J; bases not matched to a gene: 10. The rearrangement uses TRBV15 and TRBJ1-2, with 10 bases lining up with TRBD1. The sample was peripheral blood. The origin of this receptor is a man aged 60-69 years with acute or convalescent COVID-19. CDR3 DNA: TGTGCCACCAGCAGGGACAGGGGGGCCACTTCGGATGGCTACACCTTC. This sequence encodes CATSRDRGATSDGYTF.